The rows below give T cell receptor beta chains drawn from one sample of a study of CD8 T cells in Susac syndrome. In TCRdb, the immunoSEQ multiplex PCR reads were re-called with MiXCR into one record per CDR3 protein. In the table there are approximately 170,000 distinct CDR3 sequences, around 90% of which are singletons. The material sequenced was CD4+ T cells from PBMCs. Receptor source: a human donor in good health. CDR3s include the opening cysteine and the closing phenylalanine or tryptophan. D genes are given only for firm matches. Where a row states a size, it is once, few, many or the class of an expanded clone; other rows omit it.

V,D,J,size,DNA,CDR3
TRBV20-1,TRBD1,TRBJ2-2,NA,TGCAGTGCTGGGGACAGGGCAAATGGGGAGCTGTTTTTT,CSAGDRANGELFF
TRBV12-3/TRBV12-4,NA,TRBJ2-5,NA,TGTGCCAGCAGCTCTCTGGGCTTTACGTACCAAGAGACCCAGTACTTC,CASSSLGFTYQETQYF
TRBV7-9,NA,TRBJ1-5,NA,TGTGCCAGCAGCTTAGGGGCTGGAGGGAGGAATCAGCCCCAGCATTTT,CASSLGAGGRNQPQHF
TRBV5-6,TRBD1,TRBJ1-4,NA,TGTGCCAGCAGCTTACCGGGACAGGGATCTGACGGAAAACTGTTTTTT,CASSLPGQGSDGKLFF
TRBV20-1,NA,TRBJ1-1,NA,TGCAGTGCCCGCGACAGAGTGAACACTGAAGCTTTCTTT,CSARDRVNTEAFF
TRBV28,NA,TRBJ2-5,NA,TGTGCCAGCAGAGATACAGGGCCCACTGCCAAAGAGACCCAGTACTTC,CASRDTGPTAKETQYF
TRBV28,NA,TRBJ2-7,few,TGTGCCAGCAGTCTTCGGGGGGCGGGCGAGCAGTACTTC,CASSLRGAGEQYF
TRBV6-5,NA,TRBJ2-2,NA,TGTGCCAGCAGTTACCCCTCCGGGGAGCTGTTTTTT,CASSYPSGELFF
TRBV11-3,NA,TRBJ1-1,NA,TGTGCCAGCAGCTTAGATTGGGGACGCCAAGCTTTCTTT,CASSLDWGRQAFF
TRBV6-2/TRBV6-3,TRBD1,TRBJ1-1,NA,TGTGCCAGCAGACTTCCGGGACAGGGGGAAGCTTTCTTT,CASRLPGQGEAFF
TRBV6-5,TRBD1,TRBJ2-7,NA,TGTGCCAGCAGTTACCCCGGGACAGTCTCCTACGAGCAGTACTTC,CASSYPGTVSYEQYF
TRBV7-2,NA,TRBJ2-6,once,TGTGCCAGCAGCGCCGACAACTCTGGGGCCAACGTCCTGACTTTC,CASSADNSGANVLTF
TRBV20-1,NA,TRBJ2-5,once,TGCAGTGCTAGAGGAGGGGCAGGGAGGCAAGAGACCCAGTACTTC,CSARGGAGRQETQYF
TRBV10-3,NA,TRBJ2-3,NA,TGTGCCATCACCGAGCGGACAGTACCCCTGACCCTGTATTTT,CAITERTVPLTLYF
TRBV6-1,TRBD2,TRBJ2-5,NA,TGTGCCAGCAGCCCCGGGACTAGCGGGAGGAGAGAGACCCAGTACTTC,CASSPGTSGRRETQYF
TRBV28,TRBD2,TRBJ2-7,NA,TGTGCCAGCAGCCGAAGCGGGAACTCCTACGAGCAGTACTTC,CASSRSGNSYEQYF
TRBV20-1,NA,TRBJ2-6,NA,TGCAGTGCCCGTCGAGCCGGGGCCAACGTCCTGACTTTC,CSARRAGANVLTF
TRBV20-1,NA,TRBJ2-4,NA,TGCAGTGCTAGTTGGGGGGAGAAAAACATTCAGTACTTC,CSASWGEKNIQYF
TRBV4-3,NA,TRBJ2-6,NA,TGCGCCAGCAGCCTAGGAAACAGGGTTTCTGGGGCCAACGTCCTGACTTTC,CASSLGNRVSGANVLTF
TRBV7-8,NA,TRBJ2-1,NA,TGTGCCAGCAGCAAGACCTACAATGAGCAGTTCTTC,CASSKTYNEQFF
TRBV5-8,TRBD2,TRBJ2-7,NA,TGTGCCAGCAGCTTAGCTAGCGGGACCTCCTACGAGCAGTACTTC,CASSLASGTSYEQYF
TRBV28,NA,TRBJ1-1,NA,TGTGCCAGCAGTCTGGACCCACAGGCGGCTTTCTTT,CASSLDPQAAFF
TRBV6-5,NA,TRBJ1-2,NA,TGTGCCAGCACCCGAACTGGGGGGCGCCCCTATGGCTACACCTTC,CASTRTGGRPYGYTF
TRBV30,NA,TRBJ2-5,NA,TGTGCCTGGAGTAAGACAAGAATGGGGGAGACCCAGTACTTC,CAWSKTRMGETQYF
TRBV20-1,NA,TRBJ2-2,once,TGCAGTGCTAGAGAACAGGGATACGGGGAGCTGTTTTTT,CSAREQGYGELFF
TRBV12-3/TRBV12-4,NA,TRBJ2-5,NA,TGTGCCAGCACCCTACAGGGTATCCAAGAGACCCAGTACTTC,CASTLQGIQETQYF
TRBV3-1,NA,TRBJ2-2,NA,TGCGCCAGCAGCCTCTATTCGCGTGACGGGGAGCTGTTTTTT,CASSLYSRDGELFF
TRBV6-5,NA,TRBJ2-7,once,TGTGCCAGCAGTTACTCGGGTTATTCCGAGCAGTACTTC,CASSYSGYSEQYF
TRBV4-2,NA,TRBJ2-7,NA,TGTGCCAGCAGCCAAGATTCCCAGGGAACCTACGAGCAGTACTTC,CASSQDSQGTYEQYF
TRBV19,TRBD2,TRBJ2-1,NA,TGTGCCAGTAGTTCTAGCGGGAGTCGGTATGAGCAGTTCTTC,CASSSSGSRYEQFF
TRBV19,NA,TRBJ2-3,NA,TGTGCCAGTAGTTTCACAGTGGATACGCAGTATTTT,CASSFTVDTQYF
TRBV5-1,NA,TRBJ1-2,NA,TGCGCCAGCACCCCCGGGGGACGGCCCGATGGCTACACCTTC,CASTPGGRPDGYTF
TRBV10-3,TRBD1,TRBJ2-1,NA,TGTGCCGTCAGGGGGTATAATGAGCAGTTCTTC,CAVRGYNEQFF
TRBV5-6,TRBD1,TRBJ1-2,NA,TGTGCCAGCAGCTTAATTCGGGACAGGGAATACGGCTACACCTTC,CASSLIRDREYGYTF
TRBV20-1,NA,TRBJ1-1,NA,TGCAGTGCTTCCGCGGGGGCGAGGAACACTGAAGCTTTCTTT,CSASAGARNTEAFF
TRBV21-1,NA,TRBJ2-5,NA,TGTGCCAGCAGCAAGGGACCATTGACGGAGACCCAGTACTTC,CASSKGPLTETQYF
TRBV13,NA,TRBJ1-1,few,TGTGCCAGCAGCCCGTCTACAGGGAGGCGCACTGAAGCTTTCTTT,CASSPSTGRRTEAFF
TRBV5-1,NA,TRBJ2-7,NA,TGCGCCAGCAGCCCGACAGGCGACGTGAGGGAGCAGTACTTC,CASSPTGDVREQYF
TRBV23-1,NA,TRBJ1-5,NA,TGCGCCAGCAGTCAATCCTTAACCGATAGCAATCAGCCCCAGCATTTT,CASSQSLTDSNQPQHF
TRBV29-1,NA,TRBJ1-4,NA,TGCAGCGTTGGGACGGCGCACGGTAATGAAAAACTGTTTTTT,CSVGTAHGNEKLFF
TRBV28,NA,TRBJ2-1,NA,TGTGCCAGCAGTTTTGGAAGACAGTGGGCCTACAATGAGCAGTTCTTC,CASSFGRQWAYNEQFF
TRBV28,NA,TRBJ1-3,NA,TGTGCCAGCAGTCGAGGGTACAGCTCTGGAAACACCATATATTTT,CASSRGYSSGNTIYF
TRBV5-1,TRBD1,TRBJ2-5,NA,TGCGCCAGCAGCAGAAGACAGGGAGAGACCCAGTACTTC,CASSRRQGETQYF
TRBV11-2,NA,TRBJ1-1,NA,TGTGCCAGCAGCCTCCGAGGGGGGGGGAACACTGAAGCTTTCTTT,CASSLRGGGNTEAFF
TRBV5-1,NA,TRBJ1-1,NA,TGCGCCAGCAGCCACCGGGACCGAGACACTGAAGCTTTCTTT,CASSHRDRDTEAFF